This TCR beta chain was identified during a study of T cell repertoires in cytomegalovirus infection. About the research overall: Indications of both CMV infection and matching HLA type were provided by public TCR beta signatures. Study-wide points: Dominating the ex vivo response were TCR beta clonotypes that were CMV-specific and HLA-C-restricted.

This clonotype was picked up a small number of times. The antigen is undetermined. In TCRdb, the reads were re-called with MiXCR into one record per CDR3 protein. Of more than 150,000 distinct CDR3 sequences detected, approximately 19% appear once; the ten largest clones hold less than 3%. Germline CDR1 is SGHRS and CDR2 is YFSETQ. The CDR3 runs 14 residues. J lost 7 bases, V lost 4 bases, and 7 bases had no gene match. The specimen was PBMCs. The sequence was obtained from a human donor in good health (CMV status not recorded). Some clones in this sample may be carry-over from other donors' samples. The chain has TRBV5-1 and TRBJ1-4, with TRBD1 identical over 7 bases. The CDR3 DNA sequence: TGCGCCAGCAGCCTCGACAGGGTGGTTGAAAAACTGTTTTTT. This encodes CASSLDRVVEKLFF.